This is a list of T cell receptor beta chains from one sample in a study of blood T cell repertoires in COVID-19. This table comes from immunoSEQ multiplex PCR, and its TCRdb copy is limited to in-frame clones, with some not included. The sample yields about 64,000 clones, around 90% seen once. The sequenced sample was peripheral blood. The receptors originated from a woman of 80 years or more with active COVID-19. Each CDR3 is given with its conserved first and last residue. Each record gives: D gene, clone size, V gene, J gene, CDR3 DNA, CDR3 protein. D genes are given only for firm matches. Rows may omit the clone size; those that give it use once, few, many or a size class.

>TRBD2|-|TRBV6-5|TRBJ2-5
TGTGCCACACGGGCTAGCGGGGGGCAAGAGACCCAGTACTTC
CATRASGGQETQYF
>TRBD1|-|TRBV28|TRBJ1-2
TGTGCCAGCAGGGAAGGGACAGAAGAAATCTATGGCTACACCTTC
CASREGTEEIYGYTF
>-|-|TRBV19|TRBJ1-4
TGTGCCAGTAGTAATCGGGGGGCCGCAACTAATGAAAAACTGTTTTTT
CASSNRGAATNEKLFF
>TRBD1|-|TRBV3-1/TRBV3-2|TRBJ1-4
TGTGCCAGCAGCCCTCTCCACGGACAGGTTAATTTT
CASSPLHGQVNF
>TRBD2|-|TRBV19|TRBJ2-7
TGTGCCAGTAGTGGAGACGGGAGGGACGAGCAGTACTTC
CASSGDGRDEQYF
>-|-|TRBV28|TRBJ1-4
TGTGCCAGCAGTTTAAGTCGGAGAGTGAATGAAAAACTGTTTTTT
CASSLSRRVNEKLFF
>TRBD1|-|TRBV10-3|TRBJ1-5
TGTGCCATCAGTGACCGACAGGGGGATCAGCCCCAGCATTTT
CAISDRQGDQPQHF
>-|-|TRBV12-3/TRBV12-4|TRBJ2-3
TGTGCCAGCAGTCTCAGCACAGATACGCAGTATTTT
CASSLSTDTQYF
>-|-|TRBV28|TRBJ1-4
TGTGCCAGCACCCCTGGGGGGGGCGAGGGTGAAAAACTGTTTTTT
CASTPGGGEGEKLFF
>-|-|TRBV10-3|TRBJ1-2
TGTGCCATCAGTGAGTTGTCTACTTGGGGCTACACCTTC
CAISELSTWGYTF
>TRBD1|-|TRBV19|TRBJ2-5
TGTGCCAGTAGTGAACAGGGGGGGACCCAGTACTTC
CASSEQGGTQYF
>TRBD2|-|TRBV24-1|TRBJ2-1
TGTGCCACCAGTGATCCTCGGACTAGCGGGGGGCGGAATGAGCAGTTCTTC
CATSDPRTSGGRNEQFF
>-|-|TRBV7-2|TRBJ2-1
TGTGCCAGCAGCTTTTTGGGGCGCGGAAACGAGCAGTTCTTC
CASSFLGRGNEQFF
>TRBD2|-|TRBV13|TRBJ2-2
TGTGCCAGCAGCTTTAGCGGGGGGTCGAACACCGGGGAGCTGTTTTTT
CASSFSGGSNTGELFF
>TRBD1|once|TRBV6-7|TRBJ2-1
TGTGCCAGCAGATCGCCGACAGGGCGGTGGGATGAGCAGTTCTTC
CASRSPTGRWDEQFF
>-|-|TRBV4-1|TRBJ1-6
TGCGCCAGCAGCCAAGATATGGGGGGTTCACCCCTCCACTTT
CASSQDMGGSPLHF
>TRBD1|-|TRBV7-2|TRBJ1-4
TGTGCCAGCAGCTTCGACAGGGGGGGGTATGAAAAACTGTTTTTT
CASSFDRGGYEKLFF
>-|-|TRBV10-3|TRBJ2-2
TGTGCCATCAGAACAGGGACCACCGGGGAGCTGTTTTTT
CAIRTGTTGELFF
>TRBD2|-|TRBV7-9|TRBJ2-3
TGTGCCAGCAGCACTCGACTAGCGGGGGGGCTGGCAGATACGCAGTATTTT
CASSTRLAGGLADTQYF
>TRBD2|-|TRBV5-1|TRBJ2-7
TGCGCCAGCAGCCTAAGCGGGAGCGGGGCTTACGAGCAGTACTTC
CASSLSGSGAYEQYF
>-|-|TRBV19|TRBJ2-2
TGTGCCAGTAGCCCGGGACATTTGAACACCGGGGAGCTGTTTTTT
CASSPGHLNTGELFF
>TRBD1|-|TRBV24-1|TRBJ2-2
TGTGCCACCAGTGATCCTCCGGGACAGACGAACACCGGGGAGCTGTTTTTT
CATSDPPGQTNTGELFF
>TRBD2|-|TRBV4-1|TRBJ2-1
TGCGCCAGCAGCCAGACTAGCGGGGAAGGGGGGCAGTTCTTC
CASSQTSGEGGQFF
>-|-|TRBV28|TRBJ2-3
TGTGCCAGCAGCTCAAACTCGGGGTCTGGCACAGATACGCAGTATTTT
CASSSNSGSGTDTQYF
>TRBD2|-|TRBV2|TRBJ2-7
TGTGCCAGCAGTGATGACGGGACTAGCTACGAGCAGTACTTC
CASSDDGTSYEQYF
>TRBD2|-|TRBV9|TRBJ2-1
TGTGCCAGCAGCCCCGGGACTAGCGGGGGGGTCCAGTTCTTC
CASSPGTSGGVQFF
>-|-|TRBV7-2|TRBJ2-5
TGTGCCAGCAGCTTAGCCCCAGTAAGGGGAGAGACCCAGTACTTC
CASSLAPVRGETQYF